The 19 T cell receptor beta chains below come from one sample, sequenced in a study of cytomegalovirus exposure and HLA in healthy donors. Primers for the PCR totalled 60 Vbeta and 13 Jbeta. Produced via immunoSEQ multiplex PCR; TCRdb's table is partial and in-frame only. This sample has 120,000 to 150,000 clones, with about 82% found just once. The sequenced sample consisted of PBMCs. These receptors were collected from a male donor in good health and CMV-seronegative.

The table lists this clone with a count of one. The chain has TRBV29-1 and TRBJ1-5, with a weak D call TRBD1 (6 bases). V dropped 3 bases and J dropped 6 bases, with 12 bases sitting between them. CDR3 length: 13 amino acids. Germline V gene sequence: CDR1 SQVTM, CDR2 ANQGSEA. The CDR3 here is CSVEPGVGQPQHF. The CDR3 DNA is TGCAGCGTTGAGCCAGGGGTGGGTCAGCCCCAGCATTTT.

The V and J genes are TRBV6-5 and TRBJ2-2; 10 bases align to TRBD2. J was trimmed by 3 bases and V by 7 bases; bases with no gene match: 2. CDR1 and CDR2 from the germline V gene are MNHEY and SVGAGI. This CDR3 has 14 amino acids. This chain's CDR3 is CASTTSGHTGELFF. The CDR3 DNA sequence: TGTGCCAGCACGACTAGCGGGCACACCGGGGAGCTGTTTTTT.

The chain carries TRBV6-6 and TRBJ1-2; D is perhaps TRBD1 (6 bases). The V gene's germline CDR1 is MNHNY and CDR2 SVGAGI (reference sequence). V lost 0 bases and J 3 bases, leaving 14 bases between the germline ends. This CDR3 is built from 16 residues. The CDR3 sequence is CASSYSSTGSHYGYTF. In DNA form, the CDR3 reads TGTGCCAGCAGTTACTCGAGTACAGGGAGTCACTATGGCTACACCTTC.

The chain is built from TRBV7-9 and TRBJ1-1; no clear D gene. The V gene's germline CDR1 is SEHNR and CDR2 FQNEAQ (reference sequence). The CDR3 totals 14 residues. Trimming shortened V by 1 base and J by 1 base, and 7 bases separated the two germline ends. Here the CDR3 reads CASSLVPGNTEAFF. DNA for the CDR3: TGTGCCAGCAGCTTAGTTCCCGGGAACACTGAAGCTTTCTTT. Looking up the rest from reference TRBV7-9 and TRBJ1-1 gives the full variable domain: DTGVSQNPRHKITKRGQNVTFRCDPISEHNRLYWYRQTLGQGPEFLTYFQNEAQLEKSRLLSDRFSAERPKGSFSTLEIQRTEQGDSAMYLCASSLVPGNTEAFFGQGTRLTVV.

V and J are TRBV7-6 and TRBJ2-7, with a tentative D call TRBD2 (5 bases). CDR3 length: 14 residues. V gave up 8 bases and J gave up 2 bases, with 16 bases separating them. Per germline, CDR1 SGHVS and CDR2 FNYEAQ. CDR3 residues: CASALAGETYEQYF. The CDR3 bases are TGTGCCAGCGCCCTAGCTGGGGAGACCTACGAGCAGTACTTC.

The CDR3 loop reads CASSPLKNFLVEKLFF. CDR3 DNA: TGTGCCAGCTCACCGCTAAAAAACTTTTTGGTTGAAAAACTGTTTTTT. This chain joins TRBV18 and TRBJ1-4; D uncertain. Germline lookup yields CDR1 KGHSH and CDR2 LQKENI. Trimming removed 3 bases from V and 7 bases from J, with 18 bases in between. The CDR3 covers 16 residues.

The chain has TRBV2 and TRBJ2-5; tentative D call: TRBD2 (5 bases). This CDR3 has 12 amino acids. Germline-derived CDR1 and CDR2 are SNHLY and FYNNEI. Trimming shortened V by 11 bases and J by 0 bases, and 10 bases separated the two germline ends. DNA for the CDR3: TGTGCCTCGTCGGGGTACCAAGAGACCCAGTACTTC. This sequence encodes CASSGYQETQYF.

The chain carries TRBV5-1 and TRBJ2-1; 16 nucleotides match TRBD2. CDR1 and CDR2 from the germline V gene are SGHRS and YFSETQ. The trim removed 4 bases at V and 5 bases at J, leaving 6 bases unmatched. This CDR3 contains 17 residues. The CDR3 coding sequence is TGCGCCAGCAGCCTGGGACTAGCGGGGGGGCGTCACAATGAGCAGTTCTTC. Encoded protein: CASSLGLAGGRHNEQFF. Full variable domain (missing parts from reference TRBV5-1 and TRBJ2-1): KAGVTQTPRYLIKTRGQQVTLSCSPISGHRSVSWYQQTPGQGLQFLFEYFSETQRNKGNFPGRFSGRQFSNSRSEMNVSTLELGDSALYLCASSLGLAGGRHNEQFFGPGTRLTVL.

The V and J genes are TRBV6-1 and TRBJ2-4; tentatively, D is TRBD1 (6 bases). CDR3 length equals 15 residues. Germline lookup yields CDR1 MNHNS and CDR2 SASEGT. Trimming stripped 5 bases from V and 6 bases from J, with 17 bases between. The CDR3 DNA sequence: TGTGCCAGCAGTCCTTCCGGGACACCTTTAAACATTCAGTACTTC. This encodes CASSPSGTPLNIQYF.

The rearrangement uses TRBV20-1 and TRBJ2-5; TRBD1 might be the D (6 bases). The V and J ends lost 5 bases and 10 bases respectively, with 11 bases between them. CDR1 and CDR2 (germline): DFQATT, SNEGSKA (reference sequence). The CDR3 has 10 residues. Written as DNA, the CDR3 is TGCAGTGCTCCCAAGGGGGACCAGTACTTC. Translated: CSAPKGDQYF.

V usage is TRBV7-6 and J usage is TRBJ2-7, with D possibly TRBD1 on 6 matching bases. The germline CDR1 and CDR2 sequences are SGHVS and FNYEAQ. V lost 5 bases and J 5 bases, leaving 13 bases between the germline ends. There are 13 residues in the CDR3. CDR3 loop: CASSITGSDEQYF. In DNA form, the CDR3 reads TGTGCCAGCAGCATAACAGGGTCCGACGAGCAGTACTTC.

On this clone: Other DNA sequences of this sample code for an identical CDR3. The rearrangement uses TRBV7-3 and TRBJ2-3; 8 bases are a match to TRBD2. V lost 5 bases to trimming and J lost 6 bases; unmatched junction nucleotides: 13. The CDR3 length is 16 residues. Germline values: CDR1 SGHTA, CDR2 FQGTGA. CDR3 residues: CASSAKPSGSWDTQYF. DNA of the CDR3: TGTGCCAGCAGCGCAAAGCCTAGCGGGTCCTGGGATACGCAGTATTTT.

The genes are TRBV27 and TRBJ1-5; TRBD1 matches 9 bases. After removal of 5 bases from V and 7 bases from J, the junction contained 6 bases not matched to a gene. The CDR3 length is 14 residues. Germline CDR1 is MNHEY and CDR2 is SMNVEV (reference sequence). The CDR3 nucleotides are TGTGCCAGCAGTCCGGGACAGGGCTTACAGCCCCAGCATTTT. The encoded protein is CASSPGQGLQPQHF.

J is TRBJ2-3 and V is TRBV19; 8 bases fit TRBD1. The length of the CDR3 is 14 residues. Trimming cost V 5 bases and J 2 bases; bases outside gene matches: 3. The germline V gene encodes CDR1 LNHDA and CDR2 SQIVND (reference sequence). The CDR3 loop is CASSSDRDTDTQYF. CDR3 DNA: TGTGCCAGTAGTTCGGACAGGGACACAGATACGCAGTATTTT.

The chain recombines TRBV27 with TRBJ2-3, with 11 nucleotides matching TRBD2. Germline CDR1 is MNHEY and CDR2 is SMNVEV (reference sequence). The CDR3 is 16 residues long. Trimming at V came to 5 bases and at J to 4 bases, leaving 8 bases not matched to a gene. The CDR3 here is CASSLSGGALPDTQYF. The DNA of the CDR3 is TGTGCCAGCAGTCTTAGCGGGGGGGCCCTCCCAGATACGCAGTATTTT.

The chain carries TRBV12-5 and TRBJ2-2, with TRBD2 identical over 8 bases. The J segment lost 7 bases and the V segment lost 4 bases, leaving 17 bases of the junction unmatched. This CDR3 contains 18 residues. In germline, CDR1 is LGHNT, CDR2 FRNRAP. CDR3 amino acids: CASGSSSGGKGGFGELFF. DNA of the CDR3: TGTGCTAGTGGTTCCTCCTCGGGAGGGAAAGGCGGGTTCGGGGAGCTGTTTTTT.

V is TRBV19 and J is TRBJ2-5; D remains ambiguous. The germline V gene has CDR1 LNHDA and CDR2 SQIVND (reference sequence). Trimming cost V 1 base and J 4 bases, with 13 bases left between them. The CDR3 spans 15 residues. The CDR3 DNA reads TGTGCCAGTAGTATAGGGGCTACCCACCGAGAGACCCAGTACTTC. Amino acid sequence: CASSIGATHRETQYF.

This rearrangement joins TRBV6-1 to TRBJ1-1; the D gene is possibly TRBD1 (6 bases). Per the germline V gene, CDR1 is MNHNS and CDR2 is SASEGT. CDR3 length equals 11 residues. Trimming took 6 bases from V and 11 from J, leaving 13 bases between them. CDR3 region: CASSTGYWAFF. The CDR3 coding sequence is TGTGCCAGCAGCACAGGGTATTGGGCTTTCTTT.

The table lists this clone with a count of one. This CDR3 reads CASSLSANTGELFF. The DNA for the CDR3 is TGTGCCAGCAGTTTATCTGCGAACACCGGGGAGCTGTTTTTT. V gene TRBV28 combines with J gene TRBJ2-2; D uncertain. Looked up from germline, CDR1 is MDHEN and CDR2 is SYDVKM. CDR3 length: 14 residues. Trimming took 1 base from V and 0 from J, leaving 3 bases between them.